This entry features one T cell receptor (beta chain) sequence. Other DNA sequences of this sample code for an identical CDR3. This sample is part of a study of blood T cell repertoires in COVID-19. Overall study context: Material from acute and convalescent COVID-19 was sourced from the United States, Italy and Spain. PBMCs, B-cell-depleted T cells, or T cells provided the cDNA or gDNA that made up the material.

CDR1 is SNHLY and CDR2 is FYNNEI in the germline V gene. The V end lost 2 bases, the J end lost 4 bases, and 3 bases lay between the germline ends. The CDR3 is 12 amino acids. Measured with immunoSEQ multiplex PCR; TCRdb has only the in-frame clones, and not every one. This sample has over 200,000 clones, with around nine tenths found just once. Participants had their cohort set by participant-reported clinical history. The specimen sequenced was PBMCs or T cells enriched from blood (not recorded which). The chain links TRBV2 to TRBJ1-5; D remains unclear. The origin of this receptor is a man younger than 40 who had recovered from COVID-19. CDR3 nucleotide sequence: TGTGCCAGCAGTGAACCTAATCAGCCCCAGCATTTT. This translates into CASSEPNQPQHF.